One and the same sample provided the 19 T cell receptor beta chains below, sequenced in a study of beta chain features in type 1 diabetes. Expressed TCRB transcripts were sequenced because the entire RNA isolate underwent reverse transcription. Assay used: immunoSEQ multiplex PCR; TCRdb lists only in-frame clones, some missing. The table has 150,000 to 190,000 clones, 7.5% to 10% seen once. Input material: central memory CD4+ T cells from blood. The receptors shown here come from a man younger than 30 in good health.

This rearrangement joins TRBV7-2 to TRBJ1-3; 7 nucleotides match TRBD1. CDR3 length equals 17 residues. Looked up from germline, CDR1 is SGHTA and CDR2 is FQGNSA. Trimming took 0 bases from V and 0 from J; bases not matched to a gene: 5. CDR3 sequence reads: CASSLAAGGHSGNTIYF. As DNA, the CDR3 is TGTGCCAGCAGCTTAGCGGCAGGGGGTCACTCTGGAAACACCATATATTTT.

A few counts support this clone. The CDR3 DNA sequence: TGTGCCACCAGCAGAGATCGGGGTGAGAATCAGCCCCAGCATTTT. This codes for CATSRDRGENQPQHF. The chain couples TRBV15 to TRBJ1-5, with unresolved D. Trimming removed 0 bases from V and 4 bases from J, with 10 bases in between. Germline-derived CDR1 and CDR2 are LNHNV and YYDKDF (reference sequence). The CDR3 is made up of 15 amino acids.

In this sample, this clone turned up a few times. The chain couples TRBV5-1 to TRBJ2-6, with unresolved D. The CDR3 consists of 16 residues. Germline CDR1 is SGHRS and CDR2 is YFSETQ. The V end lost 0 bases, the J end lost 0 bases, and 7 bases lay between the germline ends. CDR3 sequence (DNA): TGCGCCAGCAGCTTGGACGGTATCTCTGGGGCCAACGTCCTGACTTTC. This translates into CASSLDGISGANVLTF.

The gene calls are TRBV5-1 and TRBJ2-2; 10 nucleotides line up with TRBD2. With 4 bases clipped from V and 4 bases from J, the junction kept 4 bases outside the gene matches. This CDR3 has 15 amino acids. The germline gives CDR1 SGHRS, CDR2 YFSETQ. CDR3 amino acids: CASSPRTSGTGELFF. For the CDR3, the DNA is TGCGCCAGCAGCCCCCGGACTAGCGGCACCGGGGAGCTGTTTTTT.

The J gene is TRBJ1-1, the V gene TRBV6-5; a weak D match, TRBD1 (5 bases). V lost 3 bases to trimming and J lost 4 bases, with 9 bases between them. Germline V CDR1 and CDR2: MNHEY, SVGAGI. This CDR3 has 13 amino acids. The CDR3 nucleotides read TGTGCCAGCAGTTATGGGCAGGGCACTGAAGCTTTCTTT. The encoded protein is CASSYGQGTEAFF.

A remark on this clone: This specimen includes other DNA sequences encoding the same CDR3. V usage is TRBV11-2 and J usage is TRBJ2-5; TRBD2 is a possible D gene (5 bases). Trimming removed 1 base from V and 5 bases from J, with 11 bases in between. Per the germline V gene, CDR1 is SGHAT and CDR2 is FQNNGV. There are 14 residues in the CDR3. The CDR3 DNA is TGTGCCAGCAGCTTAGGGTCAGGCGGGGAGACCCAGTACTTC. This codes for CASSLGSGGETQYF.

The table lists this clone with a few counts. The V and J genes are TRBV11-1 and TRBJ2-5, with D hard to call. Germline CDR1 is SGHAT and CDR2 is FQDESV (reference sequence). Trimming pared 1 base from V and 5 bases from J, leaving 14 bases between. This CDR3 region has 15 residues. CDR3 sequence (DNA): TGTGCCAGCAGCTTAGTTTTATCAGAGGATGAGACCCAGTACTTC. Its translation is CASSLVLSEDETQYF.

This clone was counted only a few times. The chain uses TRBV6-1 and TRBJ1-5; TRBD1 matches at 10 bases. Germline trimming cut 3 bases from V and 5 bases from J; bases unmatched to any gene: 10. Per germline, CDR1 MNHNS and CDR2 SASEGT. This CDR3 contains 17 residues. This chain's CDR3 is CASSDPPPDRGHQPQHF. CDR3 DNA: TGTGCCAGCAGTGATCCTCCTCCTGACAGGGGGCATCAGCCCCAGCATTTT.

The chain links TRBV7-2 to TRBJ2-7; D might be TRBD1 (6 bases). V was cut by 6 bases and J by 0 bases, with 21 bases left in between. CDR1 SGHTA and CDR2 FQGNSA come from the germline V gene. The CDR3 consists of 17 residues. This CDR3 is CASRQNGGQGSSYEQYF. DNA of the CDR3: TGTGCCAGCAGACAAAACGGCGGGCAGGGGAGCTCCTACGAGCAGTACTTC.

This clone was seen a few times. J is TRBJ2-5 and V is TRBV30, with a tentative D call TRBD1 (5 bases). The V gene's germline CDR1 is GTSNPN and CDR2 SVGIG (reference sequence). This CDR3 spans 13 amino acids. V lost 4 bases to trimming and J lost 2 bases, with 11 bases between them. Here the CDR3 DNA reads TGTGCCTGGAATGGGGCAGCACAAGAGACCCAGTACTTC. Translating it yields CAWNGAAQETQYF.

This clone was seen more than once but under ten times. The chain recombines TRBV4-1 with TRBJ2-7; 10 bases are shared with TRBD1. V gave up 4 bases and J gave up 5 bases; unmatched junction bases: 5. This CDR3 spans 14 amino acids. Germline CDR1 and CDR2: MGHRA and YSYEKL. The CDR3 nucleotides are TGCGCCAGCAGCCGCACCGGGACAGGGGACGAGCAGTACTTC. Residues: CASSRTGTGDEQYF.

For this clone: The same CDR3 also results from other DNA sequences found in this sample. The chain combines TRBV7-2 with TRBJ2-1; 14 bases are a match to TRBD2. CDR3 size: 14 residues. The germline gives CDR1 SGHTA, CDR2 FQGNSA. J lost 8 bases, V lost 4 bases, and 1 base had no gene match. The CDR3: CASSSGLAGDEQFF. The CDR3 nucleotides read TGTGCCAGCAGCTCGGGACTAGCGGGGGATGAGCAGTTCTTC.

V is TRBV2 and J is TRBJ1-2, with TRBD1 identical over 10 bases. CDR1 is SNHLY and CDR2 is FYNNEI in the germline V gene. V lost 6 bases and J lost 8; bases outside the gene matches: 9. The CDR3 runs to 14 residues. The CDR3 bases are TGTGCCAGCAGCCGGGACAGGGGACGACAGGGCTACACCTTC. Its protein product is CASSRDRGRQGYTF.

There are a few counts of this clone. This rearrangement joins TRBV5-1 to TRBJ2-7, with TRBD1 matching over 8 bases. Germline values: CDR1 SGHRS, CDR2 YFSETQ. V trimming: 4 bases; J trimming: 7 bases; junction bases outside the gene matches: 13. The CDR3 has 15 residues. The DNA for the CDR3 is TGCGCCAGCAGCCAACTTGCTCAGGGGGCGAGGGAGCAGTACTTC. Residues: CASSQLAQGAREQYF.

This rearrangement joins TRBV11-1 to TRBJ2-7, with D tentatively TRBD2 (6 bases). The CDR3 sequence is 14 residues long. The ends were cut back, 3 bases at V and 3 bases at J, with 12 bases in the middle. Germline lookup yields CDR1 SGHAT and CDR2 FQDESV (reference sequence). CDR3 region: CASSLEGRNYEQYF. The CDR3 DNA reads TGTGCCAGCAGCTTGGAGGGGCGCAACTACGAGCAGTACTTC.

The chain couples TRBV7-9 to TRBJ2-7; 7 bases fit TRBD1. The CDR3 is made up of 12 amino acids. Trimming removed 3 bases from V and 7 bases from J; junction bases left unmatched: 3. Germline lookup yields CDR1 SEHNR and CDR2 FQNEAQ (reference sequence). The CDR3 DNA reads as TGTGCCAGCAGCTTCCTGGACAGGGAGCAGTACTTC. Translated: CASSFLDREQYF.

The V and J genes are TRBV18 and TRBJ2-1; TRBD2 agrees at 9 bases. The CDR3 length is 16 residues. Germline V lookup: CDR1 KGHSH, CDR2 LQKENI. V gave up 0 bases and J gave up 7 bases; unmatched junction bases: 7. CDR3 nucleotide sequence: TGTGCCAGCTCACCACCCTCTAGCGGGATAGGTAATGAGCAGTTCTTC. Translated, it gives CASSPPSSGIGNEQFF.

The rearrangement uses TRBV5-1 and TRBJ2-7, with 13 bases that match TRBD2. The CDR3 is 16 residues long. Looked up from germline, CDR1 is SGHRS and CDR2 is YFSETQ. V lost 4 bases and J lost 6; bases outside the gene matches: 10. CDR3 in amino acids: CASSLGTSGIGSEQYF. The CDR3 nucleotides read TGCGCCAGCAGCCTCGGGACTAGCGGGATAGGGAGCGAGCAGTACTTC.

This clone showed up many times. The V gene is TRBV7-2, the J gene TRBJ1-1, with no clear D. Germline lookup yields CDR1 SGHTA and CDR2 FQGNSA. This CDR3 is 14 amino acids long. Trimming left V 5 bases short and J 1 base short, with 11 bases between. CDR3: CASSRGLTNTEAFF. Written as DNA, the CDR3 is TGTGCCAGCAGCCGAGGACTTACGAACACTGAAGCTTTCTTT.